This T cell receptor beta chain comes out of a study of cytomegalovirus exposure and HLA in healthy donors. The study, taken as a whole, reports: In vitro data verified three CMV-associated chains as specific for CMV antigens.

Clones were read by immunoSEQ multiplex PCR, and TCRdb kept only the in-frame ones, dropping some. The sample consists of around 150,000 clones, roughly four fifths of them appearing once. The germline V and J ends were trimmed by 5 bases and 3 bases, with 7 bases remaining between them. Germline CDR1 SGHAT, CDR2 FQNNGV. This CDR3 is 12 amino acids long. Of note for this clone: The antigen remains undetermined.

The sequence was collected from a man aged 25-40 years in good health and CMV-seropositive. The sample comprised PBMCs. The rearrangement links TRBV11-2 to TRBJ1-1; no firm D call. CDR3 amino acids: CASSPQYTEAFF. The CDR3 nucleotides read TGTGCCAGCAGCCCACAGTACACTGAAGCTTTCTTT.